This T cell receptor (beta chain) was profiled in a study of shared clonotypes between healthy human individuals. Study-level information: CD4 naive and memory got three plates each, CD8 naive two, CD8 memory one. Study results and caveats: Larger estimated richness was generally seen in naive subsets than in memory subsets.

The assay was immunoSEQ multiplex PCR, and TCRdb's table has in-frame clones only and misses some. The top ten clones hold around 1.7% of a sample with roughly 2.1 million clones, roughly 91% of them seen once. Naivety among CD8 cells was defined by CD45RO negativity and positive CCR7 selection, thereby excluding terminally differentiated effector memory CD45RA+ cells. About this clone itself: Antigen specificity is unknown.

The sample was naive CD8+ T cells from PBMCs. The sequence was collected from a man between 18 and 35 years old in good health. Some clones in this sample may be carry-over from other donors' samples.

The CDR3 bases are TGTGCCAGCAGTCTAAAGGGTAGTCAGCCCCAGCATTTT. Translating it yields CASSLKGSQPQHF. This chain links TRBV6-5 with TRBJ1-5, with unresolved D. Trimming stripped 5 bases from V and 6 bases from J, with 11 bases between. Per germline, CDR1 MNHEY and CDR2 SVGAGI. CDR3 length: 13 residues.